The next 8 T cell receptor beta chains were all read from a single sample in a study of T cell responses to AZD1222 COVID-19 vaccine. Sequenced by immunoSEQ multiplex PCR; TCRdb stores in-frame clones only, minus some. The sample shows some 120,000 clones, approximately 89% of them seen only once. Specimen: peripheral blood, collected on day 0 of AZD1222 vaccination. These receptors all stem from an adult in good health.

This clone was observed a few times. The chain couples TRBV6-2 or TRBV6-3 to TRBJ1-5, with D unresolved. Germline assignment: CDR1 MNHEY and CDR2 SVGEGT. V dropped 4 bases and J dropped 5 bases, with 12 bases sitting between them. CDR3 size: 14 residues. This chain's CDR3 is CASSSRLVHQPQHF. The DNA of the CDR3 is TGTGCCAGCAGTTCACGTTTAGTACATCAGCCCCAGCATTTT.

The chain couples TRBV19 to TRBJ1-1; 9 bases are a match to TRBD1. This CDR3 spans 14 amino acids. In germline, CDR1 is LNHDA, CDR2 SQIVND (reference sequence). Germline trimming cut 5 bases from V and 5 bases from J; bases unmatched to any gene: 6. CDR3 sequence: CASSSGTGPTEAFF. DNA for the CDR3: TGTGCCAGTAGTTCGGGGACAGGGCCTACTGAAGCTTTCTTT.

The chain uses TRBV12-5 and TRBJ2-7, with 8 bases lining up with TRBD2. Germline-derived CDR1 and CDR2 are LGHNT and FRNRAP. The J segment lost 0 bases and the V segment lost 5 bases, leaving 6 bases of the junction unmatched. The CDR3 sequence is 15 residues long. CDR3 loop: CASGPGLAGSYEQYF. Written as DNA, the CDR3 is TGTGCTAGTGGTCCCGGACTAGCCGGCTCCTACGAGCAGTACTTC.

The chain is built from TRBV4-1 and TRBJ2-7; D might be TRBD2 (5 bases). The V gene lost 3 bases and the J gene lost 0 bases, with 6 bases spanning the gap. CDR3 length equals 13 residues. From germline, CDR1 is MGHRA and CDR2 YSYEKL. CDR3 bases: TGCGCCAGCAGCCAGGACTTCTCCTACGAGCAGTACTTC. Translated, it gives CASSQDFSYEQYF.

The chain uses TRBV7-9 and TRBJ2-2; tentatively, D is TRBD2 (7 bases). CDR1 is SEHNR and CDR2 is FQNEAQ in the germline V gene (reference sequence). The V end was cut by 4 bases, the J end by 4 bases, with 13 bases between. The CDR3 has 15 amino acids. The CDR3 DNA reads TGTGCCAGCAGCTCCAGGGGAGGGAGCACCGGGGAGCTGTTTTTT. Translating it yields CASSSRGGSTGELFF.

This clone showed up just a few times. The chain couples TRBV30 to TRBJ1-3; unclear D gene. CDR1 and CDR2 from the germline V gene are GTSNPN and SVGIG (reference sequence). CDR3 length equals 15 residues. The V and J ends lost 0 bases and 0 bases respectively, with 9 bases between them. The CDR3, as DNA: TGTGCCTGGAGTGTAAAAGGATTCTCTGGAAACACCATATATTTT. It specifies CAWSVKGFSGNTIYF.

The chain employs TRBV7-8 and TRBJ2-1; TRBD1 matches at 9 bases. Per the germline V gene, CDR1 is SGHVS and CDR2 is FQNEAQ. V was clipped by 4 bases and J by 7 bases; unmatched bases: 8. The CDR3 has 15 residues. The CDR3 DNA reads as TGTGCCAGCAGCTCACAGGGGGCGCCGAGTAATGAGCAGTTCTTC. Its protein product is CASSSQGAPSNEQFF.

The rearrangement links TRBV27 to TRBJ1-1; D not certain. The CDR3 runs 16 residues. Trimming removed 0 bases from V and 0 bases from J, with 11 bases in between. Germline loops: CDR1 MNHEY, CDR2 SMNVEV (reference sequence). The CDR3 reads CASSLSATALNTEAFF. The CDR3 nucleotides are TGTGCCAGCAGTTTATCAGCGACGGCCCTGAACACTGAAGCTTTCTTT.